This T cell receptor (beta chain) was found in a study of blood T cell repertoires in COVID-19. Study-wide context: Acute and convalescent COVID-19 specimens originated in the United States, Italy and Spain.

CDR3 length equals 15 residues. V gave up 0 bases and J gave up 6 bases, with 15 bases separating them. Per the germline V gene, CDR1 is SGHKS and CDR2 is YYEKEE (reference sequence). Authors' methods: The authors estimated nucleated cell counts from reference gene primer amplification. TCRdb's table, derived via immunoSEQ multiplex PCR, lists solely in-frame clones and lacks some. V, J and clone size derive from that table, while D and trimming were established from the DNA sequence. The sample records about 200,000 clones, roughly 90% being singletons. The V gene is TRBV5-5, the J gene TRBJ1-2; no definite D call. The receptor comes from a man aged 18 to 30 with active or convalescent COVID-19. Sequenced sample: peripheral blood. The CDR3 sequence is CASSLGSLPLDGYTF. The CDR3 bases are TGTGCCAGCAGCTTGGGTAGTCTGCCCCTCGATGGCTACACCTTC.